Presented here are 24 T cell receptor beta chains from one specimen sequenced in a study of a mutant IDH1 vaccine in newly diagnosed glioma. TCRdb keeps only in-frame clones here, not all; method: immunoSEQ multiplex PCR. The sample lists some 60,000 clones; approximately 80% were seen once. Sample time point: week 11, during vaccination. Vaccination comprised doses that each held 300 ug of mutant IDH1 20-mer peptide, plus topical imiquimod. The antigens of these receptors remain unknown. The starting material was PBMCs, obtained from a glioma patient whose treatment included an IDH1 peptide vaccine. The source of these receptors is a man aged 25-45 years with glioma.

About this clone: Germline and junction disagree at one end, which may indicate a read error. Other nucleotide sequences in the sample specify the same CDR3. The V call is TRBV9, the J call TRBJ1-1; TRBD1 matches 7 bases. Germline loops: CDR1 SGDLS, CDR2 YYNGEE. The CDR3 is made up of 13 amino acids. The CDR3 sequence is CASSVETGAKAFF. The DNA for the CDR3 is TGTGCCAGCAGCGTAGAAACAGGGGCTAAAGCCTTCTTT.

About this clone itself: Within the sample, other DNA sequences also encode this same CDR3. J is TRBJ1-1 and V is TRBV18; 7 bases line up with TRBD1. Germline-derived CDR1 and CDR2 are KGHSH and LQKENI. V was pared by 5 bases and J by 2 bases, with 2 bases of the junction left unmatched. This CDR3 is built from 13 residues. The CDR3 nucleotides read TGTGCCAGCTCAGGACAGGCAAACACTGAAGCTTTCTTT. This codes for CASSGQANTEAFF.

This sequence joins TRBV4-3 and TRBJ1-6, with 9 bases aligning to TRBD1. The CDR3 contains 14 residues. Germline lookup yields CDR1 LGHNA and CDR2 YSLEER. V shed 4 bases and J 7 bases; nucleotides not matched to a gene: 2. DNA of the CDR3: TGCGCCAGCAGCCCGGGACAGGGCAATTCACCCCTCCACTTT. It encodes CASSPGQGNSPLHF.

The chain recombines TRBV6-4 with TRBJ2-7; D possibly matches TRBD1 or TRBD2 (6 bases each). Trimming cost V 4 bases and J 2 bases, with 9 bases left between them. Germline CDR1 reads MRHNA; CDR2 reads SNTAGT. CDR3 length: 13 residues. The CDR3 is CASSAGATYEQYF. CDR3 sequence (DNA): TGTGCCAGCAGTGCGGGGGCTACCTACGAGCAGTACTTC.

The chain recombines TRBV7-9 with TRBJ2-1, with D possibly matching TRBD1 (5 bases). Germline-derived CDR1 and CDR2 are SEHNR and FQNEAQ (reference sequence). This CDR3 contains 15 residues. The germline V and J ends were trimmed by 5 bases and 0 bases, with 11 bases remaining between them. The CDR3: CASSPFDSSYNEQFF. DNA for the CDR3: TGTGCCAGCAGCCCTTTCGACAGCTCCTACAATGAGCAGTTCTTC.

This clone was seen a single time. This rearrangement joins TRBV7-2 to TRBJ2-3, with 7 nucleotides matching TRBD2. The CDR3 consists of 17 residues. In germline, CDR1 is SGHTA, CDR2 FQGNSA. With 1 base clipped from V and 5 bases from J, the junction kept 12 bases outside the gene matches. The CDR3 region has the DNA TGTGCCAGCAGCTTAGTGTTCCTAGCGGCCCTTGGAGATACGCAGTATTTT. Amino acid sequence: CASSLVFLAALGDTQYF. Together with reference TRBV7-2 and TRBJ2-3, the CDR3 gives the full variable domain: GAGVSQSPSNKVTEKGKDVELRCDPISGHTALYWYRQSLGQGLEFLIYFQGNSAPDKSGLPSDRFSAERTGGSVSTLTIQRTQQEDSAVYLCASSLVFLAALGDTQYFGPGTRLTVL.

The chain uses TRBV7-2 and TRBJ1-5; possible D gene TRBD1, 6 bases. The CDR3 sequence is 15 residues long. CDR1 is SGHTA and CDR2 is FQGNSA in the germline V gene. V was clipped by 6 bases and J by 3 bases, with 15 bases between them. The CDR3 region has the DNA TGTGCCAGCAGGCCCCCGGGACACCTCAATCAGCCCCAGCATTTT. This encodes CASRPPGHLNQPQHF.

The V call is TRBV5-4, the J call TRBJ2-6; 9 nucleotides agree with TRBD1. With 4 bases clipped from V and 1 base from J, the junction kept 3 bases outside the gene matches. The length of the CDR3 is 16 residues. Germline V gene sequence: CDR1 SGHNT, CDR2 YYREEE (reference sequence). CDR3 sequence: CASSRDRVSGANVLTF. In nucleotides, the CDR3 is TGTGCCAGCAGCCGGGACAGGGTTTCTGGGGCCAACGTCCTGACTTTC.

The V and J genes are TRBV5-5 and TRBJ1-2; possible D gene TRBD1, 5 bases. Trimming removed 4 bases at V and 2 bases at J, with 12 bases between. This CDR3 has 14 amino acids. Germline CDR1 and CDR2: SGHKS and YYEKEE (reference sequence). The CDR3 here is CASSPAPGNYGYTF. In DNA, the CDR3 is TGTGCCAGCAGCCCGGCCCCAGGGAACTATGGCTACACCTTC.

The rearrangement joins TRBV27 to TRBJ2-7, with 10 bases fitting TRBD1. The germline gives CDR1 MNHEY, CDR2 SMNVEV (reference sequence). The ends lost 8 bases at V and 3 bases at J; junction bases unmatched: 7. This CDR3 comprises 14 residues. In DNA, the CDR3 is TGTGCCAGCGGGCCCGGGACAGGGGACTACGAGCAGTACTTC. It yields the protein CASGPGTGDYEQYF.

The genes are TRBV19 and TRBJ2-7; 10 bases match TRBD2. The V and J ends lost 5 bases and 4 bases, in that order; junction bases with no gene match: 8. CDR1 LNHDA and CDR2 SQIVND come from the germline V gene (reference sequence). The CDR3 sequence is 15 residues long. The CDR3, as DNA: TGTGCCAGTAGTCCTCAAAGTAGCGGGAGGTACGAGCAGTACTTC. This gives the protein CASSPQSSGRYEQYF.

V gene TRBV7-9 combines with J gene TRBJ1-1; no definite D call. This CDR3 is built from 12 residues. Germline assignment: CDR1 SEHNR and CDR2 FQNEAQ (reference sequence). Trimming took off 5 bases at V and 11 bases at J, with 15 bases between the two ends. The CDR3 DNA reads as TGTGCCAGCAGCCGTGGGTTCAACGATGCTTTCTTT. Protein: CASSRGFNDAFF. The whole variable domain, filled in from reference TRBV7-9 and TRBJ1-1, reads DTGVSQNPRHKITKRGQNVTFRCDPISEHNRLYWYRQTLGQGPEFLTYFQNEAQLEKSRLLSDRFSAERPKGSFSTLEIQRTEQGDSAMYLCASSRGFNDAFFGQGTRLTVV.

The rearrangement joins TRBV30 to TRBJ2-7; the match to TRBD2 covers 10 bases. Trimming removed 2 bases from V and 2 bases from J; junction bases left unmatched: 9. This CDR3 comprises 16 residues. The germline V gene has CDR1 GTSNPN and CDR2 SVGIG (reference sequence). This CDR3 is CAWSSSSGRAPYEQYF. In nucleotides, the CDR3 is TGTGCCTGGAGTTCTTCCAGCGGGAGGGCCCCCTACGAGCAGTACTTC.

J is TRBJ1-3 and V is TRBV10-3; 8 bases line up with TRBD1. CDR1 and CDR2 (germline): ENHRY, SYGVKD. There are 16 residues in the CDR3. V trimming: 3 bases; J trimming: 1 base; junction bases outside the gene matches: 5. In DNA form, the CDR3 reads TGTGCCATCAGTGAACAGGGGGGCGATTCTGGAAACACCATATATTTT. Its translation is CAISEQGGDSGNTIYF.

The chain uses TRBV9 and TRBJ2-1; D gene uncertain. Trimming stripped 0 bases from V and 6 bases from J, with 10 bases between. Looked up from germline, CDR1 is SGDLS and CDR2 is YYNGEE. The CDR3 length is 14 residues. The CDR3 DNA is TGTGCCAGCAGCGTAGGGGCGGATCTCAATGAGCAGTTCTTC. Residues: CASSVGADLNEQFF.

The chain joins TRBV6-5 to TRBJ2-1, with 12 bases lining up with TRBD2. V was clipped by 5 bases and J by 4 bases; unmatched bases: 3. The CDR3 has 15 residues. CDR1 and CDR2 from the germline V gene are MNHEY and SVGAGI. Here the CDR3 DNA reads TGTGCCAGCAGTCCAGGACTAGCGGGGTACAATGAGCAGTTCTTC. This encodes CASSPGLAGYNEQFF.

This chain uses TRBV10-1 with TRBJ2-1; D gene uncertain. Germline V gives CDR1 WNHNN, CDR2 SYGVQD (reference sequence). The V and J ends lost 0 bases and 0 bases respectively, with 15 bases between them. There are 18 residues in the CDR3. This CDR3 is CASSESLQTDSSYNEQFF. The CDR3 DNA sequence: TGCGCCAGCAGTGAGTCCCTGCAGACCGATAGCTCCTACAATGAGCAGTTCTTC.

The genes are TRBV11-2 and TRBJ2-3; D perhaps matches TRBD1 (5 bases). The V gene's germline CDR1 is SGHAT and CDR2 FQNNGV. The CDR3 contains 14 residues. The V gene lost 3 bases and the J gene lost 1 base, with 8 bases spanning the gap. CDR3 in DNA: TGTGCCAGCAGCTTTGACAGTCGCACAGATACGCAGTATTTT. Protein product: CASSFDSRTDTQYF.

The sample holds a few counts of this clone. The chain employs TRBV12-5 and TRBJ2-2; 8 bases are shared with TRBD2. Trimming took 2 bases from V and 4 from J; bases not matched to a gene: 9. The germline CDR1 and CDR2 sequences are LGHNT and FRNRAP. The CDR3 consists of 17 residues. CDR3 region: CASGLSRSAGVTGELFF. The CDR3 nucleotides read TGTGCTAGTGGTTTGTCCCGGTCAGCGGGGGTCACCGGGGAGCTGTTTTTT. The whole variable domain, filled in from reference TRBV12-5 and TRBJ2-2, reads DARVTQTPRHKVTEMGQEVTMRCQPILGHNTVFWYRQTMMQGLELLAYFRNRAPLDDSGMPKDRFSAEMPDATLATLKIQPSEPRDSAVYFCASGLSRSAGVTGELFFGEGSRLTVL.

This clone is a singleton in its sample. The V gene is TRBV30, the J gene TRBJ2-5; D is ambiguous. Trimming took off 1 base at V and 2 bases at J, with 11 bases between the two ends. This CDR3 spans 14 amino acids. The germline CDR1 and CDR2 sequences are GTSNPN and SVGIG (reference sequence). The chain's CDR3 is CAWSGWPQQETQYF. In DNA form, the CDR3 reads TGTGCCTGGAGTGGCTGGCCACAACAAGAGACCCAGTACTTC.

CDR3 bases: TGTGCCAGCTCACCGGGAGGCTTCTATGGCTACACCTTC. This sequence encodes CASSPGGFYGYTF. This rearrangement joins TRBV18 to TRBJ1-2; D call uncertain. The CDR3 is made up of 13 amino acids. The V end lost 3 bases, the J end lost 4 bases, and 9 bases lay between the germline ends. CDR1 and CDR2 from the germline V gene are KGHSH and LQKENI. Combining the CDR3 with reference TRBV18 and TRBJ1-2 gives the whole variable domain NAGVMQNPRHLVRRRGQEARLRCSPMKGHSHVYWYRQLPEEGLKFMVYLQKENIIDESGMPKERFSAEFPKEGPSILRIQQVVRGDSAAYFCASSPGGFYGYTFGSGTRLTVV.

The rearrangement links TRBV6-1 to TRBJ1-4; 7 nucleotides agree with TRBD1. Per the germline V gene, CDR1 is MNHNS and CDR2 is SASEGT. V was pared by 6 bases and J by 4 bases, with 8 bases of the junction left unmatched. The CDR3 length is 15 residues. CDR3 sequence reads: CASRARDSNNEKLFF. In nucleotides, the CDR3 is TGTGCCAGCAGAGCCCGGGACAGCAATAATGAAAAACTGTTTTTT.

This chain connects TRBV2 to TRBJ1-1, with D unclear. Deletions cut 6 bases from V and 4 bases from J, with 18 bases between. The V gene's germline CDR1 is SNHLY and CDR2 FYNNEI. The CDR3 has 15 amino acids. The DNA for the CDR3 is TGTGCCAGCAGACCTCCTCGAGATCTGCCCACTGAAGCTTTCTTT. It translates to CASRPPRDLPTEAFF.

The V gene is TRBV2, the J gene TRBJ2-3; D is unclear. Trimming cost V 11 bases and J 0 bases, with 15 bases left between them. The CDR3 spans 14 residues. Germline V gives CDR1 SNHLY, CDR2 FYNNEI. CDR3 residues: CAVTFLVSTDTQYF. For the CDR3, the DNA is TGTGCCGTTACCTTTCTCGTCAGCACAGATACGCAGTATTTT.